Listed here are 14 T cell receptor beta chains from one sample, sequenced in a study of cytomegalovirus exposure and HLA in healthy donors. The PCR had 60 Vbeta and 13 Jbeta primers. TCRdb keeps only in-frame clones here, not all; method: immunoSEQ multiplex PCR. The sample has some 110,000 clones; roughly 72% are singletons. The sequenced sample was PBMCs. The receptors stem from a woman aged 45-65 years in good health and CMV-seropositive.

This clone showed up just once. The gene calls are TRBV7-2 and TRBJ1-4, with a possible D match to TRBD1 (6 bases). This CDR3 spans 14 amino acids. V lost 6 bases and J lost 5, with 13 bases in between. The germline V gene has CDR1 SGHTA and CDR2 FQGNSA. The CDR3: CASSQQGSNEKLFF. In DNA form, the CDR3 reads TGTGCCAGCAGTCAACAGGGCTCAAATGAAAAACTGTTTTTT.

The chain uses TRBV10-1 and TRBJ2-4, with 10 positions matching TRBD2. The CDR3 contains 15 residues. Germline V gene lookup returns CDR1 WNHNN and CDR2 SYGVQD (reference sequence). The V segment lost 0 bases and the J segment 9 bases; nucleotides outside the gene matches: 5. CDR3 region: CASSESRLAGAIQYF. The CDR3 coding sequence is TGCGCCAGCAGTGAGTCGAGACTAGCGGGTGCCATTCAGTACTTC.

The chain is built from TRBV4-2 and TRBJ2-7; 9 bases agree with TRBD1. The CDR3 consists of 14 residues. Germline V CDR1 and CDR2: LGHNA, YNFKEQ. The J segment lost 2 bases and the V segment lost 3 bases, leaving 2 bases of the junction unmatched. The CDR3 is CASSQGTGTYEQYF. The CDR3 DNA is TGTGCCAGCAGCCAGGGGACAGGGACCTACGAGCAGTACTTC.

The CDR3 DNA is TGTGCCAGCAGTAGACAGGGAGCAACTAATGAAAAACTGTTTTTT. This sequence encodes CASSRQGATNEKLFF. This chain uses TRBV7-2 with TRBJ1-4; 7 nucleotides agree with TRBD1. Unmatched junction bases numbered 4, after V lost 6 bases and J lost 0 bases. The germline gives CDR1 SGHTA, CDR2 FQGNSA. The CDR3 is 15 amino acids.

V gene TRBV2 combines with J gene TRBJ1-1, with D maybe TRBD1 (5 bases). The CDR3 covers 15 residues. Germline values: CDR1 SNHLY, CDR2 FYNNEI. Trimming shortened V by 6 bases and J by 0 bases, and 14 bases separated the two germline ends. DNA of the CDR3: TGTGCCAGCAGGGGGTGGGGGGGGATGAACACTGAAGCTTTCTTT. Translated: CASRGWGGMNTEAFF.

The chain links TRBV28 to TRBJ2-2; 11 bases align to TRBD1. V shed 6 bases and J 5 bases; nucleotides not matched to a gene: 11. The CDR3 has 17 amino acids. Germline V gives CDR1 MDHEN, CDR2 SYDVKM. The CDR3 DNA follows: TGTGCCAGCAGCTACCCCGGGACAGGGGGTGGGACCGGGGAGCTGTTTTTT. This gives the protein CASSYPGTGGGTGELFF.

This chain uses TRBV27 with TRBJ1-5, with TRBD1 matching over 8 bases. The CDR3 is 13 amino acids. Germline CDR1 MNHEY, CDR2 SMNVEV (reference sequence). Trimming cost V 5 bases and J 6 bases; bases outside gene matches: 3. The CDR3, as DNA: TGTGCCAGCAGTCACGGACAGGGTCAGCCCCAGCATTTT. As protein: CASSHGQGQPQHF.

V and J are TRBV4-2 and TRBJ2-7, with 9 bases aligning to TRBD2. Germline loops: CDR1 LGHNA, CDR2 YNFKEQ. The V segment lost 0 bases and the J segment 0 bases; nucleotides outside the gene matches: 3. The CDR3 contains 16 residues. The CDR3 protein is CASSQDPSGDSYEQYF. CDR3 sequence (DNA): TGTGCCAGCAGCCAAGATCCTAGCGGGGACTCCTACGAGCAGTACTTC.

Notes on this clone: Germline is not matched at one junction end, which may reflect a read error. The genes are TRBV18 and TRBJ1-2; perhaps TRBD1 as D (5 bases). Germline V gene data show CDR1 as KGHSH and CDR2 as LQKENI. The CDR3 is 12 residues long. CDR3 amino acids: CASSPEGTLFAF. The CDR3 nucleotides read TGTGCCAGCTCACCAGAAGGGACTCTTTTCGCCTTC.

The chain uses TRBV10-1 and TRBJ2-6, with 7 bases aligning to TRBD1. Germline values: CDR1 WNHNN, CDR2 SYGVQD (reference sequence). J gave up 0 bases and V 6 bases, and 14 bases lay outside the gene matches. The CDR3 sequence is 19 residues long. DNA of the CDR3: TGCGCCAGCAGGGGGTTGGGGACAGTGCTAAGCTCTGGGGCCAACGTCCTGACTTTC. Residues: CASRGLGTVLSSGANVLTF.

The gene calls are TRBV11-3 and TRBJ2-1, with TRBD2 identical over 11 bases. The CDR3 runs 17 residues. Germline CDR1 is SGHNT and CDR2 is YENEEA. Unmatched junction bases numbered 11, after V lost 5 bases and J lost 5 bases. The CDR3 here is CASSLLAGEARNNEQFF. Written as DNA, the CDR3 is TGTGCCAGCAGCCTACTAGCGGGAGAGGCCAGAAACAATGAGCAGTTCTTC.

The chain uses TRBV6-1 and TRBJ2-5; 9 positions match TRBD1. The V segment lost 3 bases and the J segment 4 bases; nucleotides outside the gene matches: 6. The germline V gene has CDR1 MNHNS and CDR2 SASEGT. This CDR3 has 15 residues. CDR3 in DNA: TGTGCCAGCAGTGACCGGGACAGGGAGGCAGAGACCCAGTACTTC. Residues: CASSDRDREAETQYF.

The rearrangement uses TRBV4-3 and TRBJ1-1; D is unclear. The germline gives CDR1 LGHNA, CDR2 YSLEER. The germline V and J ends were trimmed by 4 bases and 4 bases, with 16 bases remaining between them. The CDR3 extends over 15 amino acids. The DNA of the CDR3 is TGCGCCAGCAGCCGAGCAGAGGGCGCAGGCACTGAAGCTTTCTTT. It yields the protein CASSRAEGAGTEAFF.

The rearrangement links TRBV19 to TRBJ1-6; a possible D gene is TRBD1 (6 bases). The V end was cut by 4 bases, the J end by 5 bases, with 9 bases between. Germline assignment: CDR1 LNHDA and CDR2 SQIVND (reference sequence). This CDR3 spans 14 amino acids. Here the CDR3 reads CASSTYRDNSPLHF. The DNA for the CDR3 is TGTGCCAGTAGTACCTACAGGGATAATTCACCCCTCCACTTT.